These 23 T cell receptor beta chains share one sample of origin, sequenced in a study of early T cells in non-severe SARS-CoV-2 infection. TCRdb called the 5' RACE reads again in MiXCR, with one record for every CDR3 protein. The repertoire holds approximately 75,000 distinct CDR3 sequences, with 4% to 6% as singletons. This material consisted of whole blood, taken at baseline. The origin of the receptors is an adult who was a healthcare worker with PCR-confirmed SARS-CoV-2 infection or an uninfected control (not recorded which). The donor label of this sample is uncertain.

This chain's CDR3 is CASSLGPLDRNGLQFF. In DNA, the CDR3 is TGTGCCAGCAGCTTAGGCCCCCTGGACAGGAACGGACTGCAGTTCTTC. The chain recombines TRBV11-3 with TRBJ2-1; 7 bases map to TRBD1. The junction had 15 bases not matched to a gene; V was cut back by 1 base and J by 12 bases. The CDR3 has 16 amino acids. In germline, CDR1 is SGHNT, CDR2 YENEEA.

V usage is TRBV12-3 or TRBV12-4 and J usage is TRBJ1-1; D unclear. The CDR3 covers 13 residues. V was pared by 6 bases and J by 3 bases, with 11 bases between. The CDR3 region is CASSYPADTEAFF. As DNA, the CDR3 is TGTGCCAGCAGCTACCCCGCGGACACTGAAGCTTTCTTT.

The rearrangement links TRBV19 to TRBJ2-5; 8 nucleotides align to TRBD1. CDR3 length: 15 residues. V lost 7 bases and J lost 5; bases outside the gene matches: 12. Germline values: CDR1 LNHDA, CDR2 SQIVND (reference sequence). In DNA, the CDR3 is TGTGCCAGTACCAAAGGGACAGGAGTTACGGAGACCCAGTACTTC. Translated, it gives CASTKGTGVTETQYF.

The rearrangement uses TRBV14 and TRBJ1-6; 7 bases align to TRBD1. The germline V gene encodes CDR1 SGHDN and CDR2 FVKESK. V lost 3 bases, J lost 9 bases, and 8 bases stayed unmatched. The CDR3 has 15 residues. This CDR3 reads CASSHPTGRSSPLHF. CDR3 in DNA: TGTGCCAGCAGCCACCCGACAGGGCGTAGTTCACCCCTCCACTTT.

This clonotype was observed many times. Sequence at one end of the junction differs from germline and may be a read error. CDR3 loop: CASSPGSALTTQYF. DNA for the CDR3: TGTGCTAGCAGCCCCGGGTCCGCCTTAACTACGCAGTATTTT. The J gene is TRBJ2-3, the V gene TRBV7-7; D remains ambiguous. The CDR3 totals 14 residues. The germline CDR1 and CDR2 sequences are SSHAT and FNYEAQ (reference sequence).

This clonotype was seen more than once but under ten times. The chain uses TRBV27 and TRBJ2-7; the match to TRBD2 covers 7 bases. V was pared by 4 bases and J by 0 bases, with 3 bases of the junction left unmatched. The CDR3 runs to 14 residues. Germline CDR1 MNHEY, CDR2 SMNVEV (reference sequence). CDR3 nucleotide sequence: TGTGCCAGCAGTTGGGGGGGGGACTCCTACGAGCAGTACTTC. Protein product: CASSWGGDSYEQYF.

This clonotype was seen repeatedly, ten times or more. The chain joins TRBV5-6 to TRBJ1-1, with D possibly TRBD1 on 6 matching bases. Germline V gives CDR1 SGHDT, CDR2 YYEEEE. CDR3 length: 17 amino acids. Trimming stripped 0 bases from V and 5 bases from J, with 20 bases between. CDR3 amino acids: CASSLASQGSFVTEAFF. The DNA of the CDR3 is TGTGCCAGCAGCTTGGCCTCGCAGGGGAGTTTTGTAACTGAAGCTTTCTTT.

This clonotype has only a few counts. This sequence joins TRBV6-5 and TRBJ1-2, with TRBD1 as a possible D gene (5 bases). V was shortened by 5 bases and J by 4 bases, with 14 bases between the two germline ends. In germline, CDR1 is MNHEY, CDR2 SVGAGI. The CDR3 contains 14 residues. The CDR3, as DNA: TGTGCCAGCAGTCGCGGAGGTGGGGCCTATGGCTACACCTTC. Protein: CASSRGGGAYGYTF.

This clonotype was recorded at least ten times. V and J are TRBV4-2 and TRBJ2-3; 7 positions match TRBD2. Germline V gene sequence: CDR1 LGHNA, CDR2 YNFKEQ. The CDR3 contains 12 residues. V lost 4 bases and J lost 10; bases outside the gene matches: 5. CDR3 DNA: TGTGCCAGCAGCCGTTCCGCGGGGGCGCAGTATTTT. This sequence encodes CASSRSAGAQYF.

The table lists this clonotype with a few counts. The J gene is TRBJ1-4, the V gene TRBV6-5, with D tentatively TRBD1 (6 bases). The CDR3 length is 14 residues. V was trimmed by 6 bases and J by 4 bases, leaving 12 bases between them. Germline values: CDR1 MNHEY, CDR2 SVGAGI. CDR3 sequence (DNA): TGTGCCAGCAGGAAGACAGGAAGTAATGAAAAACTGTTTTTT. Its translation is CASRKTGSNEKLFF.

The sample holds many counts of this clonotype. The chain couples TRBV20-1 to TRBJ1-1; perhaps TRBD1 as D (6 bases). The CDR3 is made up of 13 amino acids. Germline CDR1 is DFQATT and CDR2 is SNEGSKA (reference sequence). The V gene lost 5 bases and the J gene lost 5 bases, with 15 bases spanning the gap. CDR3 DNA: TGCAGTGCTCGCCCAGGGGAAAAAACTGAAGCTTTCTTT. Its translation: CSARPGEKTEAFF.

This clonotype showed up just a few times. The chain couples TRBV7-6 to TRBJ2-5, with D unclear. CDR1 SGHVS and CDR2 FNYEAQ come from the germline V gene. The length of the CDR3 is 11 residues. Trimming stripped 11 bases from V and 2 bases from J, with 9 bases between. Here the CDR3 reads CALGSQETQYF. The CDR3 nucleotides read TGTGCCTTGGGGTCTCAAGAGACCCAGTACTTC. Looking up the rest from reference TRBV7-6 and TRBJ2-5 gives the full variable domain: GAGVSQSPRYKVTKRGQDVALRCDPISGHVSLYWYRQALGQGPEFLTYFNYEAQQDKSGLPNDRFSAERPEGSISTLTIQRTEQRDSAMYRCALGSQETQYFGPGTRLLVL.

Ten or more counts support this clonotype. This chain links TRBV5-1 with TRBJ2-1; D is unresolved. This CDR3 comprises 15 residues. The ends were cut back, 0 bases at V and 9 bases at J, with 16 bases in the middle. CDR1 and CDR2 from the germline V gene are SGHRS and YFSETQ. CDR3: CASSLEGLMSAEQFF. CDR3 nucleotides: TGCGCCAGCAGCTTGGAAGGGCTTATGTCCGCTGAGCAGTTCTTC.

This clonotype was recorded a few times. The V call is TRBV4-2, the J call TRBJ1-2; D remains unclear. Trimming removed 1 base from V and 7 bases from J, with 13 bases in between. CDR3 length: 14 residues. Germline-derived CDR1 and CDR2 are LGHNA and YNFKEQ. The CDR3 loop reads CASSQGPDGGGYTF. DNA of the CDR3: TGTGCCAGCAGCCAAGGGCCGGACGGAGGTGGCTACACCTTC.

The chain links TRBV10-2 to TRBJ1-6; D is undetermined. The germline gives CDR1 WSHSY, CDR2 SAAADI. V lost 7 bases to trimming and J lost 8 bases, with 12 bases between them. This CDR3 region has 13 residues. DNA for the CDR3: TGCGCCAGCAATAAGTTTGGGGATTCACCCCTCCACTTT. Translation: CASNKFGDSPLHF.

This clonotype was seen ten or more times. The chain recombines TRBV5-1 with TRBJ1-6, with 9 bases that match TRBD1. The J segment lost 7 bases and the V segment lost 1 base, leaving 3 bases of the junction unmatched. The germline V gene encodes CDR1 SGHRS and CDR2 YFSETQ. This CDR3 spans 15 amino acids. CDR3 nucleotides: TGCGCCAGCAGCTTGTGGACAGGGGAAAATTCACCCCTCCACTTT. Translation: CASSLWTGENSPLHF.

The sample holds many counts of this clonotype. CDR3 loop: CASSHRGEGYEQYF. The DNA of the CDR3 is TGCGCCAGCAGCCATAGAGGGGAAGGCTACGAGCAGTACTTC. The chain recombines TRBV4-1 with TRBJ2-7; possibly TRBD1 or TRBD2 for D (5 bases each). CDR1 and CDR2 from the germline V gene are MGHRA and YSYEKL. CDR3 length: 14 amino acids. V was cut by 3 bases and J by 3 bases, with 12 bases left in between.

Many counts were recorded for this clonotype. V gene TRBV28 combines with J gene TRBJ2-7; a possible D gene is TRBD1 (5 bases). The CDR3 sequence is 16 residues long. CDR1 MDHEN and CDR2 SYDVKM come from the germline V gene. V lost 3 bases to trimming and J lost 9 bases, with 24 bases between them. The CDR3 sequence is CASSFTMIQGATGQYF. Here the CDR3 DNA reads TGTGCCAGCAGTTTCACGATGATTCAAGGGGCAACCGGGCAGTACTTC.

Ten or more counts support this clonotype. V gene TRBV6-5 combines with J gene TRBJ1-5; TRBD1 matches 7 bases. Trimming cost V 6 bases and J 0 bases; bases outside gene matches: 5. Germline V gene lookup returns CDR1 MNHEY and CDR2 SVGAGI. The length of the CDR3 is 15 residues. For the CDR3, the DNA is TGTGCCAGCAGCAGGGGGGGGAATAGCAATCAGCCCCAGCATTTT. Translation gives CASSRGGNSNQPQHF.

The genes are TRBV9 and TRBJ1-1; D remains unclear. The V gene's germline CDR1 is SGDLS and CDR2 YYNGEE. This CDR3 has 14 residues. Trimming removed 0 bases at V and 3 bases at J, with 9 bases between. CDR3 sequence (DNA): TGTGCCAGCAGCGTAGCTATCGGTCACACTGAAGCTTTCTTT. This translates into CASSVAIGHTEAFF.

There are many counts of this clonotype. The rearrangement joins TRBV11-3 to TRBJ2-1; 12 bases align to TRBD2. The junction had 3 bases not matched to a gene; V was cut back by 5 bases and J by 7 bases. The CDR3 is made up of 14 amino acids. The germline V gene encodes CDR1 SGHNT and CDR2 YENEEA. CDR3 sequence: CASSQGLAGNEQFF. The CDR3, as DNA: TGTGCCAGCAGCCAAGGACTAGCGGGGAATGAGCAGTTCTTC.

This clonotype has at least ten counts. This chain links TRBV6-5 with TRBJ1-2, with D possibly TRBD1 on 5 matching bases. V dropped 0 bases and J dropped 0 bases, with 11 bases sitting between them. The germline gives CDR1 MNHEY, CDR2 SVGAGI. The CDR3 loop spans 16 amino acids. DNA for the CDR3: TGTGCCAGCAGTTACTCCCGACAGAGTGCTAACTATGGCTACACCTTC. Translating it yields CASSYSRQSANYGYTF.

This clonotype was found many times. The rearrangement joins TRBV4-1 to TRBJ2-2; D is undetermined. This CDR3 spans 13 amino acids. Per the germline V gene, CDR1 is MGHRA and CDR2 is YSYEKL. V lost 4 bases to trimming and J lost 8 bases, with 11 bases between them. The CDR3 DNA sequence: TGCGCCAGCAGCCCCGGATTTATGGGGGAGCTGTTTTTT. It encodes CASSPGFMGELFF.